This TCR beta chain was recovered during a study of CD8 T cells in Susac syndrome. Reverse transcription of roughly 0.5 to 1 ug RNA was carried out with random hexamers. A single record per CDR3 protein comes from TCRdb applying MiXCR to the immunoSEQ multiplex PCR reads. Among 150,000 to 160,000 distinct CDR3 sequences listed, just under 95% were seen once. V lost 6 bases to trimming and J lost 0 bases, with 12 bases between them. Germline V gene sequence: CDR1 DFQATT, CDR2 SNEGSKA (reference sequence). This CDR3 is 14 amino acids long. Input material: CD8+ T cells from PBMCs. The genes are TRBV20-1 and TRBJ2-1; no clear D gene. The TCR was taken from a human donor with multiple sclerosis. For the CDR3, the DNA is TGCAGTGCGAAGGACGGAAGCTCCTACAATGAGCAGTTCTTC. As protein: CSAKDGSSYNEQFF.